Detailed here is one T cell receptor beta chain. The source of the sample is a study of blood T cell repertoires in COVID-19. Clones were read by immunoSEQ multiplex PCR, and TCRdb kept only the in-frame ones, dropping some. Altogether about 110,000 clones are present, less than 75% being singletons, with the ten largest covering about 2%. CDR3 length: 15 residues. Looked up from germline, CDR1 is SGHRS and CDR2 is YFSETQ. V shed 2 bases and J 6 bases; nucleotides not matched to a gene: 9. The chain has TRBV5-1 and TRBJ2-7; 9 bases are shared with TRBD1. This receptor was identified in a woman aged 40 to 50 with acute or convalescent COVID-19. Sequenced sample: peripheral blood. CDR3: CASSLYGTGQGEQYF. Here the CDR3 DNA reads TGCGCCAGCAGCTTATATGGGACAGGGCAGGGCGAGCAGTACTTC.